This TCR beta chain was sequenced in a study of T cell responses to AZD1222 COVID-19 vaccine. J lost 4 bases, V lost 5 bases, and 16 bases had no gene match. The CDR3 covers 17 residues. CDR1 is MDHEN, CDR2 SYDVKM, per germline. A few counts support this clone. Its antigen is undetermined. General observations from the study: Of the AZD1222 recipients, only 5 or 6 were seropositive at baseline. CD4 TCRs covered the whole spike, strongest at regions 160-218 and 743-854.

Sequencing was performed with immunoSEQ multiplex PCR; in TCRdb, only in-frame clones are kept and a portion is missing. The sample includes about 76,000 clones, approximately 87% seen only once; the top ten take roughly 4.3%. The clonotype was recovered from an adult in good health. V gene TRBV28 combines with J gene TRBJ2-7; TRBD2 matches at 8 bases. Sample: peripheral blood, taken on day 0 of MenACWY control vaccination. In nucleotides, the CDR3 is TGTGCCAGCAGTCAACCCCCTGCCAGCGGGAGAGGGTACGAGCAGTACTTC. Its protein product is CASSQPPASGRGYEQYF.